This entry lists 9 T cell receptor beta chains sequenced from one sample in a study of PD-L1 blockade in urothelial cancer (dated by TCRdb to 2016 to 2017). The library was built by means of the immunoSEQ multiplex PCR assay. The source is immuneACCESS, and TCRdb retained only in-frame sequences with V and J called. Part of the clones is not carried over; for the studies checked, unresolved V genes explain less than half of this, and the remainder is unexplained. Counted in this sample were tens of thousands of clones; roughly 88% of them appeared once. Together, the top ten hold roughly 3.7% of the sample. The sample was PBMCs, taken around atezolizumab (anti-PD-L1) treatment. The source is a man over 45 with urothelial cancer.

This chain links TRBV30 with TRBJ1-5, with TRBD1 identical over 7 bases. The V and J ends lost 2 bases and 5 bases, in that order; junction bases with no gene match: 15. Germline assignment: CDR1 GTSNPN and CDR2 SVGIG (reference sequence). This CDR3 is 17 amino acids long. This chain's CDR3 is CAWSYPLWTGVDQPQHF. CDR3 in DNA: TGTGCCTGGAGTTACCCCCTCTGGACAGGTGTTGATCAGCCCCAGCATTTT.

A remark on this clone: The junction shows a germline mismatch at one end, possibly a read error. This sample also contains other DNA sequences that code for the same CDR3. V usage is TRBV7-7 and J usage is TRBJ1-1; 8 positions agree with TRBD1. The germline V gene has CDR1 SSHAT and CDR2 FNYEAQ (reference sequence). This CDR3 comprises 14 residues. The CDR3 bases are TGTGCTAGCAGCTCAGACAGGGGCAAGACTGAGGCTTTCTTT. Amino acid sequence: CASSSDRGKTEAFF.

V usage is TRBV25-1 and J usage is TRBJ2-1, with 10 bases aligning to TRBD2. Trimming at V came to 4 bases and at J to 2 bases, leaving 5 bases not matched to a gene. Germline-derived CDR1 and CDR2 are MGHDK and SYGVNS. This CDR3 has 16 amino acids. As DNA, the CDR3 is TGTGCCAGCAGTGTTATAGCGGGGGGCGCCTACAATGAGCAGTTCTTC. Its protein is CASSVIAGGAYNEQFF. The whole variable domain, filled in from reference TRBV25-1 and TRBJ2-1, reads EADIYQTPRYLVIGTGKKITLECSQTMGHDKMYWYQQDPGMELHLIHYSYGVNSTEKGDLSSESTVSRIRTEHFPLTLESARPSHTSQYLCASSVIAGGAYNEQFFGPGTRLTVL.

The chain employs TRBV10-2 and TRBJ1-3, with D tentatively TRBD1 (6 bases). Germline V lookup: CDR1 WSHSY, CDR2 SAAADI. Trimming took 3 bases from V and 4 from J, leaving 10 bases between them. The CDR3 covers 14 residues. CDR3 sequence (DNA): TGCGCCAGCAGTGATTCAGGGGCCGGAAACACCATATATTTT. Translated: CASSDSGAGNTIYF.

The rearrangement joins TRBV11-2 to TRBJ2-3; 12 bases are a match to TRBD2. From germline, CDR1 is SGHAT and CDR2 FQNNGV. CDR3 length equals 17 residues. V shed 5 bases, J shed 0 bases, and the junction held 6 bases outside the gene matches. CDR3 nucleotides: TGTGCCAGCAGCGTGGGACTAGCGGGCTTTAGCACAGATACGCAGTATTTT. Protein product: CASSVGLAGFSTDTQYF. Using reference TRBV11-2 and TRBJ2-3 for the parts outside the CDR3, the full variable domain is EAGVAQSPRYKIIEKRQSVAFWCNPISGHATLYWYQQILGQGPKLLIQFQNNGVVDDSQLPKDRFSAERLKGVDSTLKIQPAKLEDSAVYLCASSVGLAGFSTDTQYFGPGTRLTVL.

A single count supports this clone. V and J are TRBV18 and TRBJ2-2; D perhaps matches TRBD1 (5 bases). This CDR3 spans 19 amino acids. V was cut by 0 bases and J by 1 base, with 18 bases left in between. Germline CDR1 is KGHSH and CDR2 is LQKENI. The CDR3 DNA reads as TGTGCCAGCTCACCACCCCGGACAAAAAGCTTTCTGAACACCGGGGAGCTGTTTTTT. It translates to CASSPPRTKSFLNTGELFF.

The chain couples TRBV5-1 to TRBJ1-1; 9 bases map to TRBD1. The CDR3 contains 17 residues. Germline V CDR1 and CDR2: SGHRS, YFSETQ. The V segment lost 4 bases and the J segment 1 base; nucleotides outside the gene matches: 11. CDR3 nucleotides: TGCGCCAGCAGCCTGATGACCTCGGACAGGGGGAACACTGAAGCTTTCTTT. Protein sequence: CASSLMTSDRGNTEAFF.

In its sample, this clone was seen once. The chain couples TRBV19 to TRBJ1-1, with D perhaps matching TRBD1 (6 bases). The CDR3 contains 13 residues. V was trimmed by 10 bases and J by 8 bases, leaving 20 bases between them. Looked up from germline, CDR1 is LNHDA and CDR2 is SQIVND (reference sequence). CDR3 DNA sequence: TGTGCCACCGTTCCGGGACAACGTTTAGAAGCTTTCTTT. Amino acids: CATVPGQRLEAFF.

The chain carries TRBV29-1 and TRBJ1-1; a possible D gene is TRBD1 (5 bases). Trimming cost V 6 bases and J 0 bases, with 11 bases left between them. CDR1 and CDR2 (germline): SQVTM, ANQGSEA. This CDR3 region has 13 residues. The CDR3 nucleotides are TGCAGCGTCGCGGGACGGATGAACACTGAAGCTTTCTTT. It codes for CSVAGRMNTEAFF.